The 27 T cell receptor beta chains presented below share a single source sample, sequenced in a study of T-cell memory formation after mild COVID-19. TCRdb independently ran MiXCR on the 5' RACE reads; one entry per CDR3 protein. In the table there are 300,000 or so distinct CDR3 sequences, roughly 16% of which are singletons. Sequencing was done on a sample of PBMCs or a T cell subset sorted from them (not recorded which). Receptors originate from a man between 18 and 35 years old who had mild COVID-19 (a few samples of this study predate the infection). Cell type and time point are not known.

This clonotype was counted only a few times. This chain uses TRBV29-1 with TRBJ1-1; D is undetermined. Trimming took 8 bases from V and 1 from J, leaving 5 bases between them. The CDR3 extends over 10 amino acids. Germline values: CDR1 SQVTM, CDR2 ANQGSEA. The CDR3 spells CSRTNTEAFF. As DNA, the CDR3 is TGCAGCCGGACGAACACTGAAGCTTTCTTT.

This clonotype was observed many times. This chain links TRBV5-1 with TRBJ1-1; D ambiguous. This CDR3 spans 14 amino acids. Trimming removed 0 bases at V and 1 base at J, with 7 bases between. The germline V gene encodes CDR1 SGHRS and CDR2 YFSETQ. The CDR3 DNA follows: TGCGCCAGCAGCTTGGACAGCTCGAACACTGAAGCTTTCTTT. Amino acid sequence: CASSLDSSNTEAFF.

The chain is built from TRBV7-2 and TRBJ1-2, with 7 bases matching TRBD1. The V and J ends lost 7 bases and 8 bases, in that order; junction bases with no gene match: 7. CDR3 length: 12 residues. Germline CDR1 and CDR2: SGHTA and FQGNSA. The CDR3 reads CASKTGSDGYTF. CDR3 nucleotide sequence: TGTGCCAGCAAGACAGGGAGTGACGGCTACACCTTC. Full variable domain (outside the CDR3, taken from reference TRBV7-2 and TRBJ1-2): GAGVSQSPSNKVTEKGKDVELRCDPISGHTALYWYRQSLGQGLEFLIYFQGNSAPDKSGLPSDRFSAERTGGSVSTLTIQRTQQEDSAVYLCASKTGSDGYTFGSGTRLTVV.

The sample holds a few counts of this clonotype. The J gene is TRBJ1-2, the V gene TRBV9; no reliable D call. Germline CDR1 reads SGDLS; CDR2 reads YYNGEE. V was shortened by 3 bases and J by 5 bases, with 8 bases between the two germline ends. The CDR3 consists of 12 residues. The CDR3 is CASSGVSYGYTF. CDR3 nucleotide sequence: TGTGCCAGCAGCGGGGTTAGTTATGGCTACACCTTC.

This sequence joins TRBV7-8 and TRBJ1-2, with D possibly being TRBD1 (5 bases). The germline CDR1 and CDR2 sequences are SGHVS and FQNEAQ. Trimming removed 1 base from V and 4 bases from J, with 13 bases in between. The CDR3 is 15 amino acids. CDR3 residues: CASSLGPGISYGYTF. Here the CDR3 DNA reads TGTGCCAGCAGCTTAGGTCCAGGGATCTCCTATGGCTACACCTTC. Filled out from reference TRBV7-8 and TRBJ1-2, the complete variable domain reads GAGVSQSPRYKVAKRGQDVALRCDPISGHVSLFWYQQALGQGPEFLTYFQNEAQLDKSGLPSDRFFAERPEGSVSTLKIQRTQQEDSAVYLCASSLGPGISYGYTFGSGTRLTVV.

The V gene is TRBV9, the J gene TRBJ1-1; D gene ambiguous. Trimming pared 3 bases from V and 7 bases from J, leaving 13 bases between. CDR1 and CDR2 (germline): SGDLS, YYNGEE. This CDR3 comprises 13 residues. Here the CDR3 reads CASSARPGNEAFF. CDR3 bases: TGTGCCAGCAGCGCCCGACCAGGAAATGAAGCTTTCTTT.

V is TRBV27 and J is TRBJ1-2, with 10 bases fitting TRBD1. There are 14 residues in the CDR3. Germline loops: CDR1 MNHEY, CDR2 SMNVEV (reference sequence). The V and J ends lost 5 bases and 8 bases, in that order; junction bases with no gene match: 8. The CDR3 DNA reads TGTGCCAGCAGTCCAGGGACAGGGGTTGGGGGCTACACCTTC. Residues: CASSPGTGVGGYTF.

The J gene is TRBJ2-7, the V gene TRBV18; the D gene is possibly TRBD1 (5 bases). The CDR3 extends over 14 amino acids. V lost 4 bases and J lost 2, with 12 bases in between. Germline loops: CDR1 KGHSH, CDR2 LQKENI. The CDR3 nucleotides read TGTGCCAGCTCACACCAGGGAAGACCCTACGAGCAGTACGTC. The encoded protein is CASSHQGRPYEQYV.

V usage is TRBV9 and J usage is TRBJ2-3, with D possibly being TRBD2 (6 bases). CDR1 and CDR2 from the germline V gene are SGDLS and YYNGEE. Trimming removed 0 bases at V and 3 bases at J, with 8 bases between. The CDR3 totals 14 residues. The CDR3 loop reads CASSVVAGTDTQYF. The CDR3 nucleotides read TGTGCCAGCAGCGTAGTGGCGGGGACAGATACGCAGTATTTT.

V usage is TRBV28 and J usage is TRBJ1-3; possible D gene TRBD1, 6 bases. The CDR3 covers 16 residues. Trimming removed 2 bases from V and 2 bases from J, with 13 bases in between. Germline values: CDR1 MDHEN, CDR2 SYDVKM. CDR3 amino acids: CASSLPQGETGNTIYF. The CDR3 bases are TGTGCCAGCAGTTTACCACAGGGAGAAACTGGAAACACCATATATTTT.

The chain uses TRBV19 and TRBJ1-1; 10 bases are shared with TRBD1. The CDR3 runs to 16 residues. The trim removed 5 bases at V and 6 bases at J, leaving 12 bases unmatched. Germline CDR1 LNHDA, CDR2 SQIVND (reference sequence). The CDR3 DNA follows: TGTGCCAGTAGTCCTCGACAGGGGGCGGTGGGGTCTGAAGCTTTCTTT. As protein: CASSPRQGAVGSEAFF.

This clonotype was counted a few times. The CDR3 DNA sequence: TGTGCCATCAGGCGTTCCCCGGGGGCAGATACGCAGTATTTT. Residues: CAIRRSPGADTQYF. The chain joins TRBV10-3 to TRBJ2-3; a weak D match, TRBD2 (6 bases). The CDR3 has 14 amino acids. Germline CDR1 reads ENHRY; CDR2 reads SYGVKD. With 6 bases removed from V and 4 bases from J, the gap between germline ends came to 14 bases.

This clonotype was counted at least ten times. V usage is TRBV6-2 or TRBV6-3 and J usage is TRBJ2-7, with TRBD2 matching 8 bases. Germline V lookup: CDR1 MNHEY, CDR2 SVGEGT. The V segment lost 2 bases and the J segment 6 bases; nucleotides outside the gene matches: 3. The CDR3 has 13 amino acids. The CDR3 DNA reads as TGTGCCAGCAGTTACGCCGGGACTAGCGAGCAGTACGTC. Its protein product is CASSYAGTSEQYV.

The chain has TRBV3-1 and TRBJ1-1, with no clear D. Trimming cost V 2 bases and J 1 base, with 8 bases left between them. CDR3 length: 14 amino acids. Per germline, CDR1 LGHDT and CDR2 YNNKEL (reference sequence). CDR3 in DNA: TGTGCCAGCAGCCAACGGAGCGCGAACACTGAAGCTTTCTTT. Translated: CASSQRSANTEAFF.

About this clonotype itself: One end of the junction is discordant with germline, which a read error may explain. The CDR3 is CAIRESHRDSGNTIYF. In nucleotides, the CDR3 is TGTGCCATCAGAGAGTCTCACAGGGACTCTGGAAACACCATATATTTT. The rearrangement uses TRBV10-3 and TRBJ1-3, with TRBD1 as a possible D gene (6 bases). CDR1 ENHRY and CDR2 SYGVKD come from the germline V gene. There are 16 residues in the CDR3.

This clonotype has at least ten counts. The chain is built from TRBV5-5 and TRBJ2-7, with D perhaps TRBD1 or TRBD2 (5 bases each). This CDR3 is 15 amino acids long. The V and J ends lost 4 bases and 1 base respectively, with 15 bases between them. Germline assignment: CDR1 SGHKS and CDR2 YYEKEE (reference sequence). The CDR3 is CASSRTGTESYEQYV. The CDR3 DNA follows: TGTGCCAGCAGCAGAACCGGGACGGAATCCTACGAGCAGTACGTC.

This chain uses TRBV3-1 with TRBJ2-3; no reliable D call. The length of the CDR3 is 13 residues. V lost 5 bases and J lost 4, with 10 bases in between. CDR1 is LGHDT and CDR2 is YNNKEL in the germline V gene (reference sequence). CDR3 amino acids: CASSSSYSDTQYF. CDR3 nucleotide sequence: TGTGCCAGCAGCTCTTCCTACTCAGATACGCAGTATTTT.

The sample holds a few counts of this clonotype. This chain connects TRBV2 to TRBJ2-3; 10 nucleotides align to TRBD2. The J segment lost 6 bases and the V segment lost 8 bases, leaving 8 bases of the junction unmatched. The germline V gene has CDR1 SNHLY and CDR2 FYNNEI. This CDR3 is 14 amino acids long. The CDR3, as DNA: TGTGCCAGCGGACTAGCGGTGAGATCGGATACGCAGTATTTT. It yields the protein CASGLAVRSDTQYF. The whole variable domain, remainder taken from reference TRBV2 and TRBJ2-3, is EPEVTQTPSHQVTQMGQEVILRCVPISNHLYFYWYRQILGQKVEFLVSFYNNEISEKSEIFDDQFSVERPDGSNFTLKIRSTKLEDSAMYFCASGLAVRSDTQYFGPGTRLTVL.

This chain joins TRBV5-1 and TRBJ2-2, with 11 bases matching TRBD1. Germline-derived CDR1 and CDR2 are SGHRS and YFSETQ. The CDR3 is 15 amino acids. V shed 6 bases, J shed 6 bases, and the junction held 7 bases outside the gene matches. The CDR3 sequence: CASIGQGAGAGELFF. CDR3 nucleotide sequence: TGCGCCAGCATTGGACAGGGGGCAGGGGCCGGGGAGCTGTTTTTT.

CDR3 residues: CASSHDDDVEAFF. In DNA, the CDR3 is TGTGCCAGCAGCCACGACGATGATGTTGAAGCTTTCTTT. The chain joins TRBV3-1 to TRBJ1-1; unclear D gene. V lost 3 bases and J 7 bases, leaving 12 bases between the germline ends. Germline V gene data show CDR1 as LGHDT and CDR2 as YNNKEL (reference sequence). This CDR3 has 13 amino acids.

In nucleotides, the CDR3 is TGTGCCAGCAGCGAGCGGGGGGATGGAGATACGCAGTATTTT. Protein product: CASSERGDGDTQYF. J is TRBJ2-3 and V is TRBV9; 9 bases are a match to TRBD2. The germline gives CDR1 SGDLS, CDR2 YYNGEE. The CDR3 contains 14 residues. J lost 5 bases, V lost 3 bases, and 4 bases had no gene match.

The V and J genes are TRBV7-9 and TRBJ1-2, with TRBD1 matching over 9 bases. Germline V gene sequence: CDR1 SEHNR, CDR2 FQNEAQ (reference sequence). This CDR3 spans 15 amino acids. The J segment lost 5 bases and the V segment lost 5 bases, leaving 9 bases of the junction unmatched. This CDR3 reads CASSPGTGKVYGYTF. Written as DNA, the CDR3 is TGTGCCAGCAGCCCTGGGACAGGGAAGGTTTATGGCTACACCTTC.

This chain uses TRBV27 with TRBJ2-1, with 13 bases identical to TRBD2. The CDR3 extends over 15 amino acids. Trimming took 4 bases from V and 10 from J; bases not matched to a gene: 7. Germline CDR1 MNHEY, CDR2 SMNVEV (reference sequence). DNA for the CDR3: TGTGCCAGCAGTTACTCCGGGACTAGCGGGATCGAGCAGTTCTTC. The encoded protein is CASSYSGTSGIEQFF.

The chain couples TRBV6-2 or TRBV6-3 to TRBJ2-5, with no clear D. V lost 4 bases to trimming and J lost 0 bases, with 6 bases between them. This CDR3 contains 13 residues. Germline assignment: CDR1 MNHEY and CDR2 SVGEGT. This CDR3 is CASSSVYQETQYF. The CDR3 DNA sequence: TGTGCCAGCAGTTCGGTGTACCAAGAGACCCAGTACTTC.

As DNA, the CDR3 is TGTGCCAGCAGCCCTAGGGGGCGAGGTGAAGCTTTCTTT. As protein: CASSPRGRGEAFF. This chain joins TRBV9 and TRBJ1-1; 7 bases are a match to TRBD1. Germline V CDR1 and CDR2: SGDLS, YYNGEE. The CDR3 is 13 residues long. V lost 4 bases and J lost 7; bases outside the gene matches: 7.

The chain carries TRBV7-3 and TRBJ2-3; D is possibly TRBD1 or TRBD2 (5 bases each). Germline CDR1 reads SGHTA; CDR2 reads FQGTGA. The CDR3 consists of 14 residues. Trimming removed 0 bases from V and 2 bases from J, with 6 bases in between. In DNA form, the CDR3 reads TGTGCCAGCAGCTTAACGGGGGACACAGATACGCAGTATTTT. Translation gives CASSLTGDTDTQYF.

A few counts support this clonotype. The J gene is TRBJ2-1, the V gene TRBV30; tentative D call: TRBD2 (6 bases). Germline loops: CDR1 GTSNPN, CDR2 SVGIG (reference sequence). The germline V and J ends were trimmed by 0 bases and 3 bases, with 15 bases remaining between them. The CDR3 is made up of 16 amino acids. This CDR3 is CAWSVAGTHYYNEQFF. Here the CDR3 DNA reads TGTGCCTGGAGTGTAGCTGGGACTCACTACTACAATGAGCAGTTCTTC.